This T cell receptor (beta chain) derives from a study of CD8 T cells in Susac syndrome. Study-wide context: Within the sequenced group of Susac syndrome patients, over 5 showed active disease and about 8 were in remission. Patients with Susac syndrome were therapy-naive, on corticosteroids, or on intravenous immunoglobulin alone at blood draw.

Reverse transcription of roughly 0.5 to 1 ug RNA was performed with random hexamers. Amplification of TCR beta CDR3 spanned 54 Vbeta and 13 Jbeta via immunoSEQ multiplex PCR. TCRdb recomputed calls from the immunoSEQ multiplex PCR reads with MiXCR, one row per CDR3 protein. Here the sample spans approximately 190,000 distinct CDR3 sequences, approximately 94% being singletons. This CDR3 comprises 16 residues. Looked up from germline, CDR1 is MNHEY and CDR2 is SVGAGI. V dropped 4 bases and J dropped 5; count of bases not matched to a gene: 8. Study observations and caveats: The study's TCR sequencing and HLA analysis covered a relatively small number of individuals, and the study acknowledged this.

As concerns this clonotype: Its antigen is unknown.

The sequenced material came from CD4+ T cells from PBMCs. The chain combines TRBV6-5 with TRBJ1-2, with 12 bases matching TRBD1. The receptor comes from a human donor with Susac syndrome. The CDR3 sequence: CASSSAGTGGLYGYTF. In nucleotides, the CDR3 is TGTGCCAGCAGTTCCGCCGGGACAGGGGGCTTGTATGGCTACACCTTC.